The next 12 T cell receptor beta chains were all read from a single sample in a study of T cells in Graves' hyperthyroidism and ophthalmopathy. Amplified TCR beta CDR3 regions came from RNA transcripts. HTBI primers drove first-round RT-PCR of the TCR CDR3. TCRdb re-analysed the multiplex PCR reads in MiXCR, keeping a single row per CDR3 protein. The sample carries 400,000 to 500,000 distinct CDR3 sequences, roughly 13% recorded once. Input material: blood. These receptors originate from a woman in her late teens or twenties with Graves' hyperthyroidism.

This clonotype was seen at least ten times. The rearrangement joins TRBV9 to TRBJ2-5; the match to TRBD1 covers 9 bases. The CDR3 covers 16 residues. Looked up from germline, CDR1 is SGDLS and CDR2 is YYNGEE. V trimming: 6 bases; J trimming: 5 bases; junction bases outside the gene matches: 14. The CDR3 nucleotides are TGTGCCAGCAACAACCCAGGGACAGGGAGGTTGGAGACCCAGTACTTC. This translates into CASNNPGTGRLETQYF. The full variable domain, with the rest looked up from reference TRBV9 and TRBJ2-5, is DSGVTQTPKHLITATGQRVTLRCSPRSGDLSVYWYQQSLDQGLQFLIQYYNGEERAKGNILERFSAQQFPDLHSELNLSSLELGDSALYFCASNNPGTGRLETQYFGPGTRLLVL.

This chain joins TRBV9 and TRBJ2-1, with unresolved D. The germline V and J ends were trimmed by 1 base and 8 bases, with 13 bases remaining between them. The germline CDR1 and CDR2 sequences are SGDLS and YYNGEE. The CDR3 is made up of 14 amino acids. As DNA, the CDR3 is TGTGCCAGCAGCGTATCCGGCCGGAACGATGAGCAGTTCTTC. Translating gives CASSVSGRNDEQFF.

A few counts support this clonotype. The CDR3 bases are TGTGCCAGCAGCCAAGGGGACCTGAACACTGAAGCTTTCTTT. Protein: CASSQGDLNTEAFF. This chain uses TRBV5-6 with TRBJ1-1; TRBD1 might be the D (5 bases). V was clipped by 4 bases and J by 0 bases, with 10 bases between them. This CDR3 has 14 amino acids. Germline CDR1 SGHDT, CDR2 YYEEEE.

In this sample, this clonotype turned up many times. As DNA, the CDR3 is TGTGCCTGGAGTGTAGACGGCCTTCTGGCTTTCTTT. Amino acid sequence: CAWSVDGLLAFF. The chain has TRBV30 and TRBJ1-1; the D is unclear. The CDR3 extends over 12 amino acids. Germline CDR1 and CDR2: GTSNPN and SVGIG (reference sequence). V lost 0 bases to trimming and J lost 11 bases, with 13 bases between them.

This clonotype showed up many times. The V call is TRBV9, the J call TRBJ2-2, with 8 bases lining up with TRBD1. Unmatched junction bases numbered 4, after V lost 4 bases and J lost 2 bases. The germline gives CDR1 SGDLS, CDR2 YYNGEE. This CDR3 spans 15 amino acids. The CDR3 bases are TGTGCCAGCAGCTCCGGGACAGGTAACACCGGGGAGCTGTTTTTT. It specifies CASSSGTGNTGELFF.

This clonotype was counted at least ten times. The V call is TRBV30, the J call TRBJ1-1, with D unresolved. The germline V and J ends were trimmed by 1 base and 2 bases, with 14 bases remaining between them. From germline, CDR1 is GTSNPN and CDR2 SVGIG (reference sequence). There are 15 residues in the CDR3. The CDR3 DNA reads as TGTGCCTGGAGTGAGTTTGGTCCCCGAAACACTGAAGCTTTCTTT. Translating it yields CAWSEFGPRNTEAFF.

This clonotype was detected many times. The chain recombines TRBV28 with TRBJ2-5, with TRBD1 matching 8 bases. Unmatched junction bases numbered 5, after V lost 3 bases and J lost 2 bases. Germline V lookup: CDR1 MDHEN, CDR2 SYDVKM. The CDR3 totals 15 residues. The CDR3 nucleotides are TGTGCCAGCAGTTTCTGGGACAGGCGACAAGAGACCCAGTACTTC. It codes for CASSFWDRRQETQYF.

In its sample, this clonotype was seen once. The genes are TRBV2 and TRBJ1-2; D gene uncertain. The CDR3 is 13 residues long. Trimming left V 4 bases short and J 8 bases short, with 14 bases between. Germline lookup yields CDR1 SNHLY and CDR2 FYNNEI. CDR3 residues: CASSVGLLFGYTF. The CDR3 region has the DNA TGTGCCAGCAGTGTCGGATTGCTTTTCGGCTACACCTTC.

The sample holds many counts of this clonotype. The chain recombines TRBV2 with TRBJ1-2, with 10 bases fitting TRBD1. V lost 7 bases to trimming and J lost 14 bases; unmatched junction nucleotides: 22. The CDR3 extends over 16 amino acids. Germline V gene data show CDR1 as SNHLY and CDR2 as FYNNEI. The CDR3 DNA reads TGTGCCAGCATTTTCCCCGGCCGGGGACAGGGGACGTTGGGGACCTTC. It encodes CASIFPGRGQGTLGTF.

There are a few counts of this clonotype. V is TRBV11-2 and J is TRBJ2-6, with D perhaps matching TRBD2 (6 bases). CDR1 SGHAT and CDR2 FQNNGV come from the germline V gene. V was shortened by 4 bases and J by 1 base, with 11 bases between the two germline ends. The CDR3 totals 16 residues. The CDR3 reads CASSSPGRSGANVLTF. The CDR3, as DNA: TGTGCCAGCAGCTCCCCCGGGAGATCTGGGGCCAACGTCCTGACTTTC. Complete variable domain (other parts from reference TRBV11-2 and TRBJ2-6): EAGVAQSPRYKIIEKRQSVAFWCNPISGHATLYWYQQILGQGPKLLIQFQNNGVVDDSQLPKDRFSAERLKGVDSTLKIQPAKLEDSAVYLCASSSPGRSGANVLTFGAGSRLTVL.

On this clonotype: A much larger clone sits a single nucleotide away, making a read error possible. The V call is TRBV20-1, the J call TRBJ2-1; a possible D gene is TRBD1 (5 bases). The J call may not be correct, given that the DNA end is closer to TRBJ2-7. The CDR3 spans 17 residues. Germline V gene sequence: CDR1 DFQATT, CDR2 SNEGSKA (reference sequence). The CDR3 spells CSARDLRGASSYNEQYF. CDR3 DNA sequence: TGCAGTGCTAGAGATCTCCGTGGGGCGAGCTCCTACAATGAGCAGTACTTC.

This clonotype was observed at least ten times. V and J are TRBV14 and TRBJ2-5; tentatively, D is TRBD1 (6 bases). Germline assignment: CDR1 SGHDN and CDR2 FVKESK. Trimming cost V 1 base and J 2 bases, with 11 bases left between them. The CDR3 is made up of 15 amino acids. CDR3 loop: CASSQGWTAQETQYF. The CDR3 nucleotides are TGTGCCAGCAGCCAAGGGTGGACAGCTCAAGAGACCCAGTACTTC.